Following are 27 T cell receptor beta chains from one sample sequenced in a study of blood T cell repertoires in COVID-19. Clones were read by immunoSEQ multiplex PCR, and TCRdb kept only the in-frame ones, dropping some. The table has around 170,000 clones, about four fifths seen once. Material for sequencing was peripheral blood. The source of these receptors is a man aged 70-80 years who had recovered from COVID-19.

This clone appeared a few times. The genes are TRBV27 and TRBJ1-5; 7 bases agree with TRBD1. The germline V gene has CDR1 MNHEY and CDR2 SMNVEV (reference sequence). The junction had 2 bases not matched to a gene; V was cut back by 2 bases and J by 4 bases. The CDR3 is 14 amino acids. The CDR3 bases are TGTGCCAGCAGTTTACAGGGACAGAATCAGCCCCAGCATTTT. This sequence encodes CASSLQGQNQPQHF.

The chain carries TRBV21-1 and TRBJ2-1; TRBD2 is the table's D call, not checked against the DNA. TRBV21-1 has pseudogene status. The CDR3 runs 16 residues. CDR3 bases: TGTGCCAGCAGCAAAGGACGCGGGAGCTCCTACAATGAGCAGTTCTTC. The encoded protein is CASSKGRGSSYNEQFF.

The CDR3 reads CASSLRGNGYTF. The CDR3 DNA reads as TGTGCCAGCAGTCTCAGAGGGAATGGCTACACCTTC. The V call is TRBV12-3 or TRBV12-4, the J call TRBJ1-2; D uncertain. The length of the CDR3 is 12 residues. Between the trimmed V and J ends, which lost 5 bases and 6 bases, there was a span of 10 bases.

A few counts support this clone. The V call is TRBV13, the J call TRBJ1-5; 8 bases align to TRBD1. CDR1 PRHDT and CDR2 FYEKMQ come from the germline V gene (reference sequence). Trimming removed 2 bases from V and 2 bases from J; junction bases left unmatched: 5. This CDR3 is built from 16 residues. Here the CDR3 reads CASSLSATGGNQPQHF. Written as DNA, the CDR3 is TGTGCCAGCAGCTTATCTGCGACAGGGGGCAATCAGCCCCAGCATTTT.

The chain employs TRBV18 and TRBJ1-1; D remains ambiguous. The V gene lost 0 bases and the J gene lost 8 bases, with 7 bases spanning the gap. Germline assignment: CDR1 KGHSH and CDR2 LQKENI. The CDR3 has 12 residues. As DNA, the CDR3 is TGTGCCAGCTCACCACCTAGTTTCGAAGCTTTCTTT. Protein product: CASSPPSFEAFF.

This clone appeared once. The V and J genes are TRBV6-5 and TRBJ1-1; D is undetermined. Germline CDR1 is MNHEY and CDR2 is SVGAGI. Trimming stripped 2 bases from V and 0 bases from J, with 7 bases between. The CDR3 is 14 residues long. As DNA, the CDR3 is TGTGCCAGCAGTTACAACTCTTTGAACACTGAAGCTTTCTTT. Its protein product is CASSYNSLNTEAFF.

For the CDR3, the DNA is TGTGCCTGGAGTTGGAGGGGGCCTGGAAACACCATATATTTT. It translates to CAWSWRGPGNTIYF. The chain links TRBV30 to TRBJ1-3; 7 bases are a match to TRBD1. From germline, CDR1 is GTSNPN and CDR2 SVGIG (reference sequence). This CDR3 is 14 amino acids long. The V segment lost 2 bases and the J segment 2 bases; nucleotides outside the gene matches: 3.

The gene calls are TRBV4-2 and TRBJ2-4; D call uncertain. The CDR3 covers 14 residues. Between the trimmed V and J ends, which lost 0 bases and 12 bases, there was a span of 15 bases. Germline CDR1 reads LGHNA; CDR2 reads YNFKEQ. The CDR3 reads CASSQEKLASDQYF. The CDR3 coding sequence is TGTGCCAGCAGCCAAGAAAAGTTGGCGAGCGATCAGTACTTC.

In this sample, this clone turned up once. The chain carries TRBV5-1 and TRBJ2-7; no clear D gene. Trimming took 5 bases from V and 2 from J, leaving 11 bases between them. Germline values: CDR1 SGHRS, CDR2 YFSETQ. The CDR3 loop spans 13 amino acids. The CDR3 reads CASRNASTYEQYF. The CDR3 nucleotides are TGCGCCAGCAGGAACGCGAGCACCTACGAGCAGTACTTC.

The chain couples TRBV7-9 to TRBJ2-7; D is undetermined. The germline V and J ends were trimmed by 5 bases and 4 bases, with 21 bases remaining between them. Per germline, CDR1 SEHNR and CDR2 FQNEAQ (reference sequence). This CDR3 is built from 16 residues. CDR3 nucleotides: TGTGCCAGCAGCCTCATAAGACAAGGAACTCTATACGAGCAGTACTTC. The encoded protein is CASSLIRQGTLYEQYF.

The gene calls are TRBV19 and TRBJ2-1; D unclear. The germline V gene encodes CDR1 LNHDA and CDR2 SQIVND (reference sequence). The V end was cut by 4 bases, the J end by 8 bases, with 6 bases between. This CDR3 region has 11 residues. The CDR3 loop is CASSTRDEQFF. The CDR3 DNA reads TGTGCCAGTAGTACCCGCGATGAGCAGTTCTTC.

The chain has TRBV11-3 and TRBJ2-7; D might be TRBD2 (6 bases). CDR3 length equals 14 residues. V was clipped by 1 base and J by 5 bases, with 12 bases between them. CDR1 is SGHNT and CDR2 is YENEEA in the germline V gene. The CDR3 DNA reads TGTGCCAGCAGCTTAGCGGGAGCCTCGGACGAGCAGTACTTC. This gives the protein CASSLAGASDEQYF. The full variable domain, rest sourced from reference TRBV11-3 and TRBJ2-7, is EAGVVQSPRYKIIEKKQPVAFWCNPISGHNTLYWYLQNLGQGPELLIRYENEEAVDDSQLPKDRFSAERLKGVDSTLKIQPAELGDSAVYLCASSLAGASDEQYFGPGTRLTVT.

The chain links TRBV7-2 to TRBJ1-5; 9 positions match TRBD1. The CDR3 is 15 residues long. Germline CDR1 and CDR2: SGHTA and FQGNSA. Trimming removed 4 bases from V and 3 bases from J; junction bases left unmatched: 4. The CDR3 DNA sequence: TGTGCCAGCAGCTCTGGGACAGGGAACAATCAGCCCCAGCATTTT. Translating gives CASSSGTGNNQPQHF.

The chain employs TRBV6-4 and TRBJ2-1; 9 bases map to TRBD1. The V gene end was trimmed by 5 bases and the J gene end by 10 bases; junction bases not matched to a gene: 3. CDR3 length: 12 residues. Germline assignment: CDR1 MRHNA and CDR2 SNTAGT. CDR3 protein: CASSLTGGEQFF. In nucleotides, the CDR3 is TGTGCCAGCAGTTTGACAGGGGGAGAGCAGTTCTTC.

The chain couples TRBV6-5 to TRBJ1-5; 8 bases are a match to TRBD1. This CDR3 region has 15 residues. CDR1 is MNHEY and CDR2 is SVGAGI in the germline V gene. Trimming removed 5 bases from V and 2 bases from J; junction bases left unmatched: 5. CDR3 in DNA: TGTGCCAGCAGTCCCTCACAGGGGGGCAATCAGCCCCAGCATTTT. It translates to CASSPSQGGNQPQHF.

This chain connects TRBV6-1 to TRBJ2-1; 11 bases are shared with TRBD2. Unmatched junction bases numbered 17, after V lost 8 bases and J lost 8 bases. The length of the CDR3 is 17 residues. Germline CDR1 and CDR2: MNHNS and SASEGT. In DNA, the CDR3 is TGTGCCAGCGGTGGACATGGGGCTAGCGGGAGGTCTTATGAGCAGTTCTTC. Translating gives CASGGHGASGRSYEQFF.

CDR3 sequence reads: CAWSLAGNTGELFF. In DNA form, the CDR3 reads TGTGCCTGGAGTCTAGCGGGGAACACCGGGGAGCTGTTTTTT. This chain links TRBV30 with TRBJ2-2; 8 nucleotides agree with TRBD2. Germline CDR1 GTSNPN, CDR2 SVGIG (reference sequence). The CDR3 loop spans 14 amino acids. V dropped 2 bases and J dropped 1; count of bases not matched to a gene: 0. Full variable domain (remainder filled in from reference TRBV30 and TRBJ2-2): SQTIHQWPATLVQPVGSPLSLECTVEGTSNPNLYWYRQAAGRGLQLLFYSVGIGQISSEVPQNLSASRPQDRQFILSSKKLLLSDSGFYLCAWSLAGNTGELFFGEGSRLTVL.

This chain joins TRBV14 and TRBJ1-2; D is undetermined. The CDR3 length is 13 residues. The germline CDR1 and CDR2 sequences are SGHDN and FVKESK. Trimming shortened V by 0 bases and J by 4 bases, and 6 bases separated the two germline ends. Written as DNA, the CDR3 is TGTGCCAGCAGCCAAGATCTAGCCTATGGCTACACCTTC. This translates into CASSQDLAYGYTF. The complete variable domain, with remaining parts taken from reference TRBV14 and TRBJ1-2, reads EAGVTQFPSHSVIEKGQTVTLRCDPISGHDNLYWYRRVMGKEIKFLLHFVKESKQDESGMPNNRFLAERTGGTYSTLKVQPAELEDSGVYFCASSQDLAYGYTFGSGTRLTVV.

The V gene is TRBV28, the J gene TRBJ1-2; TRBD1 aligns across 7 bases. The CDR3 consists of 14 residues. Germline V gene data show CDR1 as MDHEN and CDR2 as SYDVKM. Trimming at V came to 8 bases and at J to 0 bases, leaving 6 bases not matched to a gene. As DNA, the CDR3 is TGTGCCAGCCACCGGGACAGAGCTAACTATGGCTACACCTTC. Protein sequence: CASHRDRANYGYTF.

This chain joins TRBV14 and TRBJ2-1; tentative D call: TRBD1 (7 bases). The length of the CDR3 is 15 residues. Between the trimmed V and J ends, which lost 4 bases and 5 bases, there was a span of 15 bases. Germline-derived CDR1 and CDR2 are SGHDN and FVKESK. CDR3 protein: CASSRQGGYDNEQFF. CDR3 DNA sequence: TGTGCCAGCAGCCGACAGGGAGGATACGACAATGAGCAGTTCTTC.

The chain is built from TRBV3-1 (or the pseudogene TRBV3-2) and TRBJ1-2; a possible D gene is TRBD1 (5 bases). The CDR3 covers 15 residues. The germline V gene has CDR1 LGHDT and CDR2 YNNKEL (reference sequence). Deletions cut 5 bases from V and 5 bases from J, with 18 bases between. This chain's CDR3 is CASSSGLSGTYGYTF. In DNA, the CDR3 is TGTGCCAGCAGCAGCGGCCTATCGGGGACTTATGGCTACACCTTC.

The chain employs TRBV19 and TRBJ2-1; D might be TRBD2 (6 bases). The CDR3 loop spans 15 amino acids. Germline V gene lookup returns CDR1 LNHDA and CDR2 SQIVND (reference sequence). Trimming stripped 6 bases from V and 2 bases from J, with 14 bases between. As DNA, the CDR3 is TGTGCCAGTAGCTGGGACTTGGGCCCCTACAATGAGCAGTTCTTC. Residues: CASSWDLGPYNEQFF.

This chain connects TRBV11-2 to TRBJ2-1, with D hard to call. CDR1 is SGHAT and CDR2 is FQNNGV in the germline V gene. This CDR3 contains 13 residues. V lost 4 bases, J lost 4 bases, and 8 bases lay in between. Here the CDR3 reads CASSSTEYNEQFF. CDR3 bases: TGTGCCAGCAGCTCCACAGAGTACAATGAGCAGTTCTTC.

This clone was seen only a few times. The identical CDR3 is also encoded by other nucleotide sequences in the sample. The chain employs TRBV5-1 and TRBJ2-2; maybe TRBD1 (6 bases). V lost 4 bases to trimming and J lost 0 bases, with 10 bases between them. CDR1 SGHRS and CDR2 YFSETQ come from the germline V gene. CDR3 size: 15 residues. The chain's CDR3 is CASSPGTPNTGELFF. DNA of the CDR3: TGCGCCAGCAGCCCAGGGACACCGAACACCGGGGAGCTGTTTTTT.

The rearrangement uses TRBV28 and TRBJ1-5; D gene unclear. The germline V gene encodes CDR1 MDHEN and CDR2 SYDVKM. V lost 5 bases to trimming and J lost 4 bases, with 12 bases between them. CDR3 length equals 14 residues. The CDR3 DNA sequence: TGTGCCAGCAGTGCAACACCTGAAAATCAGCCCCAGCATTTT. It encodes CASSATPENQPQHF.

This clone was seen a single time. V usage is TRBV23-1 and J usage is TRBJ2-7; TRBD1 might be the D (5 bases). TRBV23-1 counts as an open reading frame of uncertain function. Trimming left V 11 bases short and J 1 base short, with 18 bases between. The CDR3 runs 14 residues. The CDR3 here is CARRRRGSSYEQYF. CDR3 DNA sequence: TGCGCCCGCCGACGAAGGGGAAGTTCCTACGAGCAGTACTTC.

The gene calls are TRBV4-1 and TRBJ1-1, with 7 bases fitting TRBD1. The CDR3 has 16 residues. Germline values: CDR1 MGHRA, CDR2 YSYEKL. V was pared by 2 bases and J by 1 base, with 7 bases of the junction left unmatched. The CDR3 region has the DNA TGCGCCAGCAGCCAAAGCTCCGACAGGGCGAACACTGAAGCTTTCTTT. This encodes CASSQSSDRANTEAFF.